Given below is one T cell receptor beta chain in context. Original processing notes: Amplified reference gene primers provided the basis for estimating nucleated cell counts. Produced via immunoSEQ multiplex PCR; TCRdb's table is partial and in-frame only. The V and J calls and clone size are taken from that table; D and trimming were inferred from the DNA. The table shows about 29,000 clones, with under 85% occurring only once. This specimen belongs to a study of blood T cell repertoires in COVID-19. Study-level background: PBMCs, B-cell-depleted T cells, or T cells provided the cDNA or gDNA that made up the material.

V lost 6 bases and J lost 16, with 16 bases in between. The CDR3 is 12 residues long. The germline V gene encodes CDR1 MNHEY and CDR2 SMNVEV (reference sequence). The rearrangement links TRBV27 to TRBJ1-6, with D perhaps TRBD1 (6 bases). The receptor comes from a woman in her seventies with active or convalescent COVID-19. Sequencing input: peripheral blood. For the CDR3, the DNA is TGTGCCAGCAGCATTATCAGGGGTAAACTCCACTTT. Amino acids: CASSIIRGKLHF.